These 21 T cell receptor beta chains came from one sample sequenced in a study of PD-L1 blockade in urothelial cancer. Time point described: peripheral blood 6 weeks after treatment start. The protocol was immunoSEQ multiplex PCR, while the TCRdb copy is restricted to in-frame clones and leaves out a portion. This sample yields 65,000 to 85,000 clones, of which more than 85% are seen a single time; around 0.9% belongs to the top ten. The sequencing used PBMCs, collected around atezolizumab (anti-PD-L1) treatment. Source of these receptors: a woman of 80 years or more with urothelial cancer.

V and J are TRBV28 and TRBJ2-7, with D hard to call. Germline V gives CDR1 MDHEN, CDR2 SYDVKM. Trimming took off 10 bases at V and 0 bases at J, with 13 bases between the two ends. The CDR3 is 13 amino acids. The CDR3 DNA reads TGTGCCACCTCATCGCCCAGCTCCTACGAGCAGTACTTC. Translation: CATSSPSSYEQYF.

J is TRBJ1-2 and V is TRBV7-2; 8 bases match TRBD1. V dropped 5 bases and J dropped 4; count of bases not matched to a gene: 6. The CDR3 extends over 14 amino acids. CDR1 is SGHTA, CDR2 FQGNSA, per germline. CDR3 sequence (DNA): TGTGCCAGCAGCCCCACACAGGGGGTCTATGGCTACACCTTC. Translating it yields CASSPTQGVYGYTF.

The V call is TRBV4-1, the J call TRBJ1-3; D gene unclear. The germline V gene encodes CDR1 MGHRA and CDR2 YSYEKL. V was trimmed by 1 base and J by 0 bases, leaving 10 bases between them. The CDR3 totals 16 residues. The CDR3 sequence: CASSQVRGPSGNTIYF. In DNA form, the CDR3 reads TGCGCCAGCAGCCAAGTTCGAGGCCCCTCTGGAAACACCATATATTTT.

The rearrangement links TRBV9 to TRBJ2-7; 7 bases fit TRBD1. This CDR3 contains 15 residues. V was clipped by 1 base and J by 2 bases; unmatched bases: 6. Germline CDR1 and CDR2: SGDLS and YYNGEE. CDR3 coding DNA: TGTGCCAGCAGCGTACTAGGGGACAGCACCTACGAGCAGTACTTC. This gives the protein CASSVLGDSTYEQYF.

This chain links TRBV5-1 with TRBJ2-1; 10 positions agree with TRBD2. Trimming cost V 1 base and J 5 bases; bases outside gene matches: 6. This CDR3 has 16 amino acids. Germline CDR1 reads SGHRS; CDR2 reads YFSETQ. The CDR3 region is CASSLIAGGSHNEQFF. CDR3 DNA sequence: TGCGCCAGCAGCTTGATAGCGGGAGGATCTCACAATGAGCAGTTCTTC.

The chain has TRBV7-9 and TRBJ1-1, with unresolved D. Germline CDR1 is SEHNR and CDR2 is FQNEAQ (reference sequence). The V and J ends lost 10 bases and 6 bases respectively, with 12 bases between them. This CDR3 comprises 11 residues. The CDR3 reads CANENGAEAFF. DNA of the CDR3: TGTGCCAACGAAAACGGGGCTGAAGCTTTCTTT.

The J gene is TRBJ2-1, the V gene TRBV4-1; D is unresolved. Trimming removed 0 bases at V and 6 bases at J, with 15 bases between. CDR1 is MGHRA, CDR2 YSYEKL, per germline. The CDR3 runs to 16 residues. CDR3 sequence (DNA): TGCGCCAGCAGCCAAGATCCCGCTAGATCACGCAATGAGCAGTTCTTC. Protein product: CASSQDPARSRNEQFF.

V usage is TRBV15 and J usage is TRBJ2-1, with 11 bases fitting TRBD1. The J segment lost 3 bases and the V segment lost 1 base, leaving 8 bases of the junction unmatched. Germline CDR1 LNHNV, CDR2 YYDKDF (reference sequence). This CDR3 has 18 residues. This CDR3 reads CATSRGGTGTGGYNEQFF. The CDR3 DNA reads as TGTGCCACCAGCAGAGGGGGAACCGGGACAGGGGGCTACAATGAGCAGTTCTTC.

The chain carries TRBV5-6 and TRBJ1-5, with TRBD1 identical over 7 bases. V gave up 4 bases and J gave up 6 bases; unmatched junction bases: 10. CDR1 and CDR2 from the germline V gene are SGHDT and YYEEEE. This CDR3 is 15 amino acids long. DNA for the CDR3: TGTGCCAGCAGCAAAAACAGGGGTGGTGGTCAGCCCCAGCATTTT. The encoded protein is CASSKNRGGGQPQHF. Drawing the rest from reference TRBV5-6 and TRBJ1-5, the complete variable domain is DAGVTQSPTHLIKTRGQQVTLRCSPKSGHDTVSWYQQALGQGPQFIFQYYEEEERQRGNFPDRFSGHQFPNYSSELNVNALLLGDSALYLCASSKNRGGGQPQHFGDGTRLSIL.

A single count supports this clone. CDR3 nucleotide sequence: TGCGCCAGCAGCATTACACTAGCGGGATGGGGGAGTTCGCAGAAGACCCAGTACTTC. Its protein is CASSITLAGWGSSQKTQYF. The rearrangement joins TRBV5-1 to TRBJ2-5, with 10 bases matching TRBD2. Germline CDR1 and CDR2: SGHRS and YFSETQ. Losses at the gene ends were 4 bases for V and 6 bases for J; bases not matched to a gene: 21. The CDR3 is 19 amino acids. The whole variable domain, filled in from reference TRBV5-1 and TRBJ2-5, reads KAGVTQTPRYLIKTRGQQVTLSCSPISGHRSVSWYQQTPGQGLQFLFEYFSETQRNKGNFPGRFSGRQFSNSRSEMNVSTLELGDSALYLCASSITLAGWGSSQKTQYFGPGTRLLVL.

The V call is TRBV28, the J call TRBJ1-1; D gene ambiguous. The CDR3 length is 12 residues. Trimming pared 5 bases from V and 9 bases from J, leaving 13 bases between. Germline lookup yields CDR1 MDHEN and CDR2 SYDVKM. The CDR3 DNA follows: TGTGCCAGCAGTCAGATGGCCGGGAAAGCTTTCTTT. Translated: CASSQMAGKAFF.

The chain combines TRBV6-1 with TRBJ1-5; 8 bases agree with TRBD1. Germline V lookup: CDR1 MNHNS, CDR2 SASEGT. Trimming took 7 bases from V and 4 from J; bases not matched to a gene: 6. This CDR3 comprises 14 residues. The CDR3 region has the DNA TGTGCCAGCAATTTGGACAGGGTTAATCAGCCCCAGCATTTT. Amino acids: CASNLDRVNQPQHF.

The gene calls are TRBV19 and TRBJ2-1, with TRBD1 matching over 9 bases. Germline assignment: CDR1 LNHDA and CDR2 SQIVND (reference sequence). The V and J ends lost 2 bases and 12 bases, in that order; junction bases with no gene match: 11. The CDR3 totals 15 residues. The CDR3 nucleotides are TGTGCCAGTAGTATACGCGGACAGGGGATTTGGGTGCAGTTCTTC. It encodes CASSIRGQGIWVQFF.

The chain recombines TRBV6-1 with TRBJ2-7; D remains ambiguous. From germline, CDR1 is MNHNS and CDR2 SASEGT. The ends were cut back, 7 bases at V and 0 bases at J, with 10 bases in the middle. CDR3 length: 13 amino acids. CDR3 in DNA: TGTGCCAGCAAAAGAACAAGCTCCTACGAGCAGTACTTC. Its translation: CASKRTSSYEQYF.

The chain recombines TRBV19 with TRBJ1-1; D possibly corresponds to TRBD1 (5 bases). This CDR3 has 17 amino acids. Germline V gives CDR1 LNHDA, CDR2 SQIVND (reference sequence). The V end was cut by 0 bases, the J end by 0 bases, with 14 bases between. The CDR3 region has the DNA TGTGCCAGTAGTATAGATGACAGCCGATTCTTGAACACTGAAGCTTTCTTT. Amino acid sequence: CASSIDDSRFLNTEAFF.

This chain joins TRBV19 and TRBJ2-2; D unresolved. Germline V gives CDR1 LNHDA, CDR2 SQIVND (reference sequence). The CDR3 covers 13 residues. V was cut by 5 bases and J by 0 bases, with 4 bases left in between. The CDR3 protein is CASSRSNTGELFF. The CDR3 DNA sequence: TGTGCCAGTAGTCGTTCGAACACCGGGGAGCTGTTTTTT.

The chain joins TRBV2 to TRBJ1-1; 7 bases fit TRBD1. Germline loops: CDR1 SNHLY, CDR2 FYNNEI. CDR3 length equals 14 residues. J was trimmed by 4 bases and V by 8 bases; bases with no gene match: 10. As DNA, the CDR3 is TGTGCCAGCGGCACGACAGGGCCTGCCACTGAAGCTTTCTTT. It codes for CASGTTGPATEAFF.

The chain is built from TRBV4-2 and TRBJ2-7; 7 nucleotides agree with TRBD1. This CDR3 is 14 amino acids long. CDR1 and CDR2 from the germline V gene are LGHNA and YNFKEQ. V lost 4 bases to trimming and J lost 5 bases; unmatched junction nucleotides: 8. In nucleotides, the CDR3 is TGTGCCAGCAGCCGAGGGGGCGCTAATAACGAGCAGTACTTC. It is translated as CASSRGGANNEQYF.

This chain joins TRBV5-1 and TRBJ2-4; a weak D match, TRBD2 (7 bases). This CDR3 spans 14 amino acids. The germline V and J ends were trimmed by 6 bases and 6 bases, with 16 bases remaining between them. CDR1 and CDR2 (germline): SGHRS, YFSETQ. The CDR3 nucleotides are TGCGCCAGCACAATTGAGGGGGAGGGAAACATTCAGTACTTC. Translated: CASTIEGEGNIQYF.

The J gene is TRBJ1-2, the V gene TRBV10-3; 7 bases agree with TRBD1. The CDR3 is 14 amino acids. Germline CDR1 reads ENHRY; CDR2 reads SYGVKD. V shed 2 bases and J 8 bases; nucleotides not matched to a gene: 8. CDR3 in amino acids: CAISEPRDSHGYTF. The DNA of the CDR3 is TGTGCCATCAGTGAGCCTCGGGACAGCCACGGCTACACCTTC.

This clone was picked up a small number of times. The genes are TRBV5-4 and TRBJ2-7, with a possible D match to TRBD1 (6 bases). Trimming took off 2 bases at V and 1 base at J, with 7 bases between the two ends. CDR3 length: 13 amino acids. Per the germline V gene, CDR1 is SGHNT and CDR2 is YYREEE (reference sequence). CDR3 nucleotide sequence: TGTGCCAGCAGCTTCACAGGGTCCTACGAGCAGTACTTC. Translated, it gives CASSFTGSYEQYF. Full variable domain (outside the CDR3, taken from reference TRBV5-4 and TRBJ2-7): ETGVTQSPTHLIKTRGQQVTLRCSSQSGHNTVSWYQQALGQGPQFIFQYYREEENGRGNFPPRFSGLQFPNYSSELNVNALELDDSALYLCASSFTGSYEQYFGPGTRLTVT.